The entry that follows covers one T cell receptor beta chain sequence. The antigen is not known. Generation of cDNA took place in eight separate reactions per sample. TCRdb re-analyzed the 5' RACE reads; it lists each CDR3 protein once, without DNA. Its listing shows 150,000 to 200,000 distinct CDR3 sequences. The data stem from a study of monozygotic twins with inflammatory bowel disease. General observations from the study: There was no support for any single strong signal or clonotype associated with IBD. Part of the variability in patient repertoires may have come from differing immunosuppressive treatments.

The CDR3 has 16 amino acids. This receptor was identified in a human donor with ulcerative colitis or Crohn's disease, or a healthy co-twin of an affected twin (not recorded which). The chain couples TRBV21-1 to TRBJ2-7; the D gene TCRdb calls, TRBD1, cannot be checked with no DNA. TRBV21-1 represents a pseudogene. Sample: blood. The CDR3 spells CASSSVEGAGSYEQYF.